This is a list of T cell receptor beta chains from one sample in a study of technical replicates of blood from a few donors. The protocol was immunoSEQ multiplex PCR, while the TCRdb copy is restricted to in-frame clones and leaves out a portion. This table holds about 83,000 clones, under 95% found once. The sequenced material came from T cells isolated from PBMCs. Every receptor here comes from a human donor in good health. Both conserved end residues are trimmed from each CDR3. Clone sizes are given selectively: once, few, many, or a class where the clone is expanded.

j_call	v_call	clone_size	cdr3_aa
TRBJ2-3	TRBV5-8	NA	ASKWTDPSTDTQY
TRBJ2-2	TRBV5-4	NA	ASSMDTTNTGELF
TRBJ2-5	TRBV4-1	NA	ASSQEGSGRQGETQY
TRBJ2-7	TRBV2	NA	ASSLRQGHTYEQY
TRBJ2-1	TRBV25-1	NA	ASSELTGGGSYNEQF
TRBJ2-3	TRBV11-3	NA	ASSPSWEAGGRQNTDTQY
TRBJ2-7	TRBV11-2	NA	ASSTDSTYEQY
TRBJ2-7	TRBV5-1	NA	ASSFGGSIYEQY
TRBJ1-1	TRBV7-9	NA	ASSLASSNTEAF
TRBJ2-7	TRBV5-1	NA	ASSLGTGGSNEQY
TRBJ2-7	TRBV28	NA	ASSGETSGDYEQY
TRBJ2-3	TRBV14	once	ASSQDLLRGQLADTQY